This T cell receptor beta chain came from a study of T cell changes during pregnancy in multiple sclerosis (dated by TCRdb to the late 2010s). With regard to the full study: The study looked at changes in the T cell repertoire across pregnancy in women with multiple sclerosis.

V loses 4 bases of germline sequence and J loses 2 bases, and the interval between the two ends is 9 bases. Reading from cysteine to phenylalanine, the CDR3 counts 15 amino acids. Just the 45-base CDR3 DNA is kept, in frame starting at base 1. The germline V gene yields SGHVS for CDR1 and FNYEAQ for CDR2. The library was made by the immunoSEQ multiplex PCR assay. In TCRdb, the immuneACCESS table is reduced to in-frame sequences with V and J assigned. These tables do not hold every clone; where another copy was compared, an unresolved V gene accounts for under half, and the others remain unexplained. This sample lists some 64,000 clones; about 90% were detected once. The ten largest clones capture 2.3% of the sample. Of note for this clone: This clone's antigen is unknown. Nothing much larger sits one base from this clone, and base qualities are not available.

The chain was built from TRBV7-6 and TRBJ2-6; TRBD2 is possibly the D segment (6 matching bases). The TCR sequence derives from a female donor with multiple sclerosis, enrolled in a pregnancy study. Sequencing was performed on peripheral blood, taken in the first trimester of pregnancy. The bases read TGTGCCAGCAGCTGGGGAGGCGCTGGGGCCAACGTCCTGACTTTC. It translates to CASSWGGAGANVLTF.